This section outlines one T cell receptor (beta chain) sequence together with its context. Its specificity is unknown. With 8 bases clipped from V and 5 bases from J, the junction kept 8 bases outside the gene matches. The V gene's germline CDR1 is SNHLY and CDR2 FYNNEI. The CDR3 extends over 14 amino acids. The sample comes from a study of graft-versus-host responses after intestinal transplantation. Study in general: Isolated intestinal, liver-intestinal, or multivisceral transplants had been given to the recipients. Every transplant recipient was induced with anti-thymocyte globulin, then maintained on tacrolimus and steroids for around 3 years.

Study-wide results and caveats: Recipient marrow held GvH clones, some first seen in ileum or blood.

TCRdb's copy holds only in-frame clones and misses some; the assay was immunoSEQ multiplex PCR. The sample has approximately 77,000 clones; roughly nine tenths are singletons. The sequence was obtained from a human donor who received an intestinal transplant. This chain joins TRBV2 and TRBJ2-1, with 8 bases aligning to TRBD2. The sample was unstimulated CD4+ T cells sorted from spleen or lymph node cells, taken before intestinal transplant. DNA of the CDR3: TGTGCCAGCCTAAGACTAGCGTACAACAATGAGCAGTTCTTC. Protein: CASLRLAYNNEQFF.